The 4 T cell receptor beta chains reported below all come from one sample, sequenced in a study of blood T cell repertoires in COVID-19. Using immunoSEQ multiplex PCR, the repertoire was profiled, and TCRdb retains in-frame clones only, with some absent. The table lists roughly 280,000 clones, approximately 87% of them singletons. Sequencing was performed on peripheral blood. The receptors originated from a man aged 55 to 70 who had recovered from COVID-19.

The chain carries TRBV5-4 and TRBJ2-3; 13 bases map to TRBD2. Trimming removed 4 bases from V and 6 bases from J; junction bases left unmatched: 5. Per germline, CDR1 SGHNT and CDR2 YYREEE (reference sequence). CDR3 length: 15 amino acids. This chain's CDR3 is CASSRTSGGGDTQYF. In DNA form, the CDR3 reads TGTGCCAGCAGCCGGACTAGCGGGGGAGGTGATACGCAGTATTTT.

The chain is built from TRBV9 and TRBJ1-3; D remains unclear. The germline V gene has CDR1 SGDLS and CDR2 YYNGEE. The CDR3 is 12 residues long. The ends were cut back, 0 bases at V and 6 bases at J, with 4 bases in the middle. The chain's CDR3 is CASSVDKNTIYF. The DNA of the CDR3 is TGTGCCAGCAGCGTAGATAAAAACACCATATATTTT.

This rearrangement joins TRBV27 to TRBJ2-3; D may be TRBD1 (6 bases). The V and J ends lost 4 bases and 10 bases respectively, with 12 bases between them. CDR1 and CDR2 (germline): MNHEY, SMNVEV (reference sequence). The CDR3 runs to 12 residues. CDR3 in DNA: TGTGCCAGCAGTTCAGTGTCAGGGGCGCAGTATTTT. It codes for CASSSVSGAQYF.

The chain is built from TRBV11-2 and TRBJ2-7; 10 nucleotides line up with TRBD1. J was trimmed by 5 bases and V by 2 bases; bases with no gene match: 18. This CDR3 spans 19 amino acids. Germline-derived CDR1 and CDR2 are SGHAT and FQNNGV. CDR3 protein: CASSLWRRGGGTGVNEQYF. CDR3 nucleotides: TGTGCCAGCAGCTTATGGAGACGAGGGGGCGGGACAGGGGTCAACGAGCAGTACTTC.